This TCR beta chain was observed in a study of blood T cell repertoires in COVID-19. Generated by immunoSEQ multiplex PCR, the TCRdb table keeps only in-frame clones and is missing some. The sample contains 390,000 or so clones, 90% of which appear only once. Germline assignment: CDR1 MNHEY and CDR2 SMNVEV (reference sequence). The CDR3 length is 14 residues. The germline V and J ends were trimmed by 6 bases and 3 bases, with 12 bases remaining between them. The sequenced sample consisted of peripheral blood. This sequence joins TRBV27 and TRBJ2-1; D unresolved. This clonotype was sampled from a young man with active or convalescent COVID-19. DNA for the CDR3: TGTGCCAGCAGCCTTGACTCCATCTACAATGAGCAGTTCTTC. It codes for CASSLDSIYNEQFF.